The rows below give T cell receptor beta chains drawn from one sample of a study of cytotoxic CD8 clonotypes in ibrutinib-treated CLL. Repertoires were generated with immunoSEQ multiplex PCR, while TCRdb's copy carries only in-frame clones and drops some. The repertoire holds approximately 50,000 clones, with roughly 50% as singletons. Sequencing was performed on PBMCs, taken at disease progression, from a patient treated with ibrutinib. The receptors were sampled from a human donor with chronic lymphocytic leukemia. Both conserved end residues are part of each CDR3. The D gene is left open where the match is weak. Expanded clones get a size class; other rows say once, few or many, or leave the size out.

TRBV5-1	few	TRBJ2-5	NA	TGCGCCAGCAGCTTGGAGTCAGTACAAGAGACCCAGTACTTC	CASSLESVQETQYF
TRBV30	NA	TRBJ2-3	NA	TGTGCCTGGAGTGCAGATACGCAGTATTTT	CAWSADTQYF
TRBV7-2	few	TRBJ2-7	NA	TGTGCCAGCAGCTCCACAGGATACTACGAGCAGTACTTC	CASSSTGYYEQYF
TRBV27	NA	TRBJ1-5	TRBD1	TGTGCCAGCAGTGGACAGGGCGGTCAGCCCCAGCATTTT	CASSGQGGQPQHF
TRBV14	few	TRBJ1-3	TRBD1	TGTGCCAGCAGCCCTCAACAGGGGTTAAGGAACACCATATATTTT	CASSPQQGLRNTIYF
TRBV5-1	NA	TRBJ2-5	NA	TGCGCCAGCAGCCCACTAGGATTGGAAGAGACCCAGTACTTC	CASSPLGLEETQYF
TRBV2	few	TRBJ2-1	NA	TGTGCCAGCAACTGGGCCTCCTACAATGAGCAGTTCTTC	CASNWASYNEQFF
TRBV18	NA	TRBJ2-5	NA	TGTGCCAGCTCATGGCTGGGGGAGACCCAGTACTTC	CASSWLGETQYF
TRBV11-2	few	TRBJ2-1	NA	TGTGCCAGCAGCTTAGATCTAGGACCCCCGCACAATGAGCAGTTCTTC	CASSLDLGPPHNEQFF
TRBV9	NA	TRBJ2-2	NA	TGTGCCAGCAGCGTAAGCCCGAACACCGGGGAGCTGTTTTTT	CASSVSPNTGELFF
TRBV20-1	NA	TRBJ2-7	NA	TGCAGTGCTAGTCCGGCTTACGAGCAGTACTTC	CSASPAYEQYF
TRBV28	few	TRBJ1-2	NA	TGTGCCAGCAGCCCCGGACAGTCGCGCTACACCTTC	CASSPGQSRYTF
TRBV11-2	once	TRBJ2-1	TRBD2	TGTGCCAGCAGCTTGGGCGGGAGGGCGGTTGAGCAGTTCTTC	CASSLGGRAVEQFF
TRBV11-2	NA	TRBJ1-1	NA	TGTGCCAGCAGCTCAGCCGGGGCAGGGGATTTCTTT	CASSSAGAGDFF
TRBV10-3	NA	TRBJ1-4	NA	TGTGCCATTACACAGGACCTTAATGAAAAACTGTTTTTT	CAITQDLNEKLFF
TRBV6-6	few	TRBJ1-2	TRBD1	TGTGCCAGCAGTTCACGGGACAGTCTCTACACCTTC	CASSSRDSLYTF
TRBV15	few	TRBJ2-3	TRBD2	TGTGCCACCAGCAGCCGCAGGGCGGGAGAAGGAGATACGCAGTATTTT	CATSSRRAGEGDTQYF
TRBV7-8	NA	TRBJ1-3	NA	TGTGCCAGTAGAAGGGGCAGCTACTCTGGAAACACCATATATTTT	CASRRGSYSGNTIYF
TRBV11-2	few	TRBJ2-7	NA	TGTGCCAGCAGGACAGGCTACGAGCAGTACTTC	CASRTGYEQYF
TRBV20-1	few	TRBJ2-7	NA	TGCAGTGCTAGCCCCGGGGCGCAGTACTTC	CSASPGAQYF
TRBV11-3	few	TRBJ2-1	NA	TGTGCCAGCAGCTGGGCGGTGAATGAGCAGTTCTTC	CASSWAVNEQFF
TRBV19	NA	TRBJ1-6	NA	TGTGCCAGTAGTATAACGGGGAGGACAGCGACCCTTAATAATTCACCCCTCCACTTT	CASSITGRTATLNNSPLHF
TRBV27	NA	TRBJ2-3	NA	TGTGCCAGCGGCCCCATGGGACTGATAAGAGACACAGATACGCAGTATTTT	CASGPMGLIRDTDTQYF
TRBV30	NA	TRBJ2-7	TRBD1	TGTGCCTGGAGTTCCCACCGGGACAGACGCTACGAGCAGTACTTC	CAWSSHRDRRYEQYF
TRBV5-1	NA	TRBJ2-2	TRBD1	TGCGCCAGCAGCGGGACAGGGGTGGTCGGGGAGCTGTTTTTT	CASSGTGVVGELFF
TRBV7-3	NA	TRBJ2-1	TRBD2	TGTGCCAGCAGTCCGGGACTAGCGGGAGAGAATGAGCAGTTCTTC	CASSPGLAGENEQFF
TRBV29-1	few	TRBJ2-3	NA	TGCAGCGTTGAACGCGCTAGTACGCAGTATTTT	CSVERASTQYF
TRBV9	few	TRBJ2-1	NA	TGTGCCAGCAGCGTAGCTCCAAGGGATGAGCAGTTCTTC	CASSVAPRDEQFF
TRBV4-3	NA	TRBJ1-2	NA	TGCGCCAGCAGCCAAGATTTGAGAAGTGGCTACACCTTC	CASSQDLRSGYTF
TRBV11-3	NA	TRBJ2-7	NA	TGTGCCAGCAGCTTGGGTGGGGGAGAGTACTTC	CASSLGGGEYF
TRBV7-9	few	TRBJ2-7	TRBD1	TGTGCCAGCAGCTTAGTCCAGGGGGCCAACGAGCAGTACTTC	CASSLVQGANEQYF
TRBV7-9	NA	TRBJ2-5	TRBD1	TGTGCCAGCACCCGACAGGGGCAAGAGACCCAGTACTTC	CASTRQGQETQYF
TRBV6-5	many	TRBJ2-7	NA	TGTGCCAGCAGTTACACCCCCGGCAGGGACGAGCAGTACTTC	CASSYTPGRDEQYF
TRBV27	few	TRBJ2-7	NA	TGTGCCAGCCGGTTCGGGAACTCCTACGAGCAGTACTTC	CASRFGNSYEQYF
TRBV6-5	NA	TRBJ2-7	NA	TGTGCCAGCAGCCCCCACCCCCTTCTAGAGCAGTACTTC	CASSPHPLLEQYF
TRBV27	NA	TRBJ2-7	TRBD2	TGTGCCAGCAGTCTAAGGACTAGCGGGGGGATACCCATCGAGCAGTACTTC	CASSLRTSGGIPIEQYF
TRBV7-2	NA	TRBJ1-4	NA	TGTGCCAGCAGCATTACAGGGTGGGAAAAACTGTTTTTT	CASSITGWEKLFF
TRBV11-2	NA	TRBJ2-1	TRBD2	TGTGCCAGCAGCTTAGGACCGGGACTAGCCTCCTACAATGAGCAGTTCTTC	CASSLGPGLASYNEQFF
TRBV2	NA	TRBJ2-7	TRBD1	TGTGCCAGCCTTGCCTCCACAGGGGGCACCTACGAGCAGTACTTC	CASLASTGGTYEQYF
TRBV28	NA	TRBJ2-2	TRBD2	TGTGCCAGCAACCTGATAAGACTAGCGGGATTTCCCGGGGAGCTGTTTTTT	CASNLIRLAGFPGELFF
TRBV6-1	NA	TRBJ1-3	NA	TGTGCCAGCAAAAGGCCAGTCTCTGGAAACACCATATATTTT	CASKRPVSGNTIYF
TRBV2	NA	TRBJ2-5	TRBD1	TGTGCCAGCAGGGGACAGGGGGTAATGCGGACCCAGTACTTC	CASRGQGVMRTQYF
TRBV2	NA	TRBJ2-7	NA	TGTGCCAAACAGGGTAGGCCCAGCTCCTACGAGCAGTACTTC	CAKQGRPSSYEQYF
TRBV10-1	NA	TRBJ2-7	NA	TGCGCCAGCAGCGAACCCGGGACAACCCCCTCCTACGAGCAGTACTTC	CASSEPGTTPSYEQYF
TRBV28	few	TRBJ1-2	NA	TGTGCCAGCAGCTTAAGAGGGGGAGCTAACTATGGCTACACCTTC	CASSLRGGANYGYTF
TRBV2	NA	TRBJ2-1	NA	TGTGCCAGCGCTGAGCAAGGTCCTTACAATGAGCAGTTCTTC	CASAEQGPYNEQFF
TRBV6-5	few	TRBJ2-7	NA	TGTGCCAGCAGTTACTCGAATTTGGGGTTCTCCTACGAGCAGTACTTC	CASSYSNLGFSYEQYF
TRBV28	NA	TRBJ2-7	TRBD1	TGCGGGACAGGGGGGCGGTACGAGCAGTACTTC	CGTGGRYEQYF
TRBV10-3	many	TRBJ1-1	NA	TGTGCCACCGGCCCGATCAGGGGAACGAACACTGAAGCTTTCTTT	CATGPIRGTNTEAFF
TRBV11-2	NA	TRBJ1-1	TRBD1	TGTGCCAGCAGCCCGGGACAGGTGGGAGCTTTCTTT	CASSPGQVGAFF
TRBV14	NA	TRBJ2-1	TRBD2	TGTGCCAGCAGCCAAGGGAGCGGGAGAGGCTACGAGCAGTTCTTC	CASSQGSGRGYEQFF